What follows are 15 T cell receptor beta chains derived from one specimen sequenced in a study of T cell responses to AZD1222 COVID-19 vaccine. Sequenced by immunoSEQ multiplex PCR; TCRdb stores in-frame clones only, minus some. The sample consists of 100,000 or so clones, about 88% of them appearing once. The sequenced sample was peripheral blood, obtained on day 0 of AZD1222 vaccination. The receptors were gathered from an adult in good health.

This chain connects TRBV6-6 to TRBJ1-1; a weak D match, TRBD1 (5 bases). Trimming took off 5 bases at V and 1 base at J, with 20 bases between the two ends. CDR3 length: 17 residues. The germline gives CDR1 MNHNY, CDR2 SVGAGI (reference sequence). The CDR3 bases are TGTGCCAGCAGTCCAGGTTCTTATAGACAGCCGAACACTGAAGCTTTCTTT. Amino acid sequence: CASSPGSYRQPNTEAFF.

The chain joins TRBV6-6 to TRBJ1-5; D perhaps matches TRBD1 (5 bases). CDR1 and CDR2 (germline): MNHNY, SVGAGI (reference sequence). The CDR3 consists of 16 residues. Trimming removed 7 bases at V and 6 bases at J, with 22 bases between. CDR3 sequence: CASTYMGGVGIQPQHF. The DNA for the CDR3 is TGTGCCAGCACCTACATGGGGGGAGTGGGCATTCAGCCCCAGCATTTT.

The chain recombines TRBV15 with TRBJ2-3; D perhaps matches TRBD1 (6 bases). Trimming took 0 bases from V and 5 from J, leaving 12 bases between them. Germline V gene data show CDR1 as LNHNV and CDR2 as YYDKDF (reference sequence). The CDR3 runs to 15 residues. The CDR3 sequence: CATSRDYRVEDTQYF. In nucleotides, the CDR3 is TGTGCCACCAGCAGAGATTACAGGGTCGAAGATACGCAGTATTTT.

The chain carries TRBV30 and TRBJ2-3; TRBD2 might be the D (5 bases). This CDR3 comprises 14 residues. Trimming removed 3 bases at V and 5 bases at J, with 15 bases between. Germline assignment: CDR1 GTSNPN and CDR2 SVGIG (reference sequence). The DNA for the CDR3 is TGTGCCTGGAGCCCCGGGTCCCGGGGAGATACGCAGTATTTT. This codes for CAWSPGSRGDTQYF.

This clone came up many times. This same CDR3 is encoded by further DNA sequences in the sample. The chain links TRBV18 to TRBJ2-7, with 7 bases lining up with TRBD1. The V and J ends lost 6 bases and 5 bases, in that order; junction bases with no gene match: 7. The CDR3 has 13 amino acids. The germline V gene has CDR1 KGHSH and CDR2 LQKENI. CDR3 DNA: TGTGCCAGCTCTCGAACAGGGGAGCACGAGCAGTACTTC. This encodes CASSRTGEHEQYF.

The chain has TRBV7-8 and TRBJ2-2; the D gene is possibly TRBD2 (5 bases). Germline lookup yields CDR1 SGHVS and CDR2 FQNEAQ. V shed 1 base and J shed 2 bases, with 8 bases lying between them. This CDR3 spans 15 amino acids. The CDR3 DNA reads TGTGCCAGCAGCTTAGGTGGAGGTAACACCGGGGAGCTGTTTTTT. Translated, it gives CASSLGGGNTGELFF.

This sequence joins TRBV5-1 and TRBJ2-3; 7 nucleotides agree with TRBD2. The CDR3 has 15 amino acids. Germline-derived CDR1 and CDR2 are SGHRS and YFSETQ. The ends lost 6 bases at V and 2 bases at J; junction bases unmatched: 9. The CDR3 sequence is CASKDSGLDTDTQYF. In nucleotides, the CDR3 is TGCGCCAGCAAAGATAGCGGACTAGACACAGATACGCAGTATTTT.

This chain links TRBV3-1 (or the pseudogene TRBV3-2) with TRBJ1-1, with a weak D call TRBD1 (6 bases). V was cut by 3 bases and J by 4 bases, with 12 bases left in between. This CDR3 spans 14 amino acids. The germline V gene has CDR1 LGHDT and CDR2 YNNKEL (reference sequence). The CDR3 sequence: CASSQRTGSTEAFF. In nucleotides, the CDR3 is TGTGCCAGCAGCCAGAGAACAGGGAGCACTGAAGCTTTCTTT.

The genes are TRBV5-1 and TRBJ1-3; the match to TRBD1 covers 8 bases. The junction had 5 bases not matched to a gene; V was cut back by 0 bases and J by 3 bases. CDR3 length: 16 amino acids. Looked up from germline, CDR1 is SGHRS and CDR2 is YFSETQ. CDR3 sequence reads: CASSLGQGSVGNTIYF. CDR3 nucleotides: TGCGCCAGCAGCTTGGGACAGGGGTCGGTTGGAAACACCATATATTTT.

This clone was seen only a few times. V and J are TRBV9 and TRBJ1-3; D is uncertain. From germline, CDR1 is SGDLS and CDR2 YYNGEE. This CDR3 has 14 amino acids. V lost 9 bases to trimming and J lost 0 bases, with 13 bases between them. CDR3 coding DNA: TGTGCCACCTCACCAGAGCTCTCTGGAAACACCATATATTTT. Translated, it gives CATSPELSGNTIYF.

This chain connects TRBV18 to TRBJ1-1; 9 nucleotides line up with TRBD1. This CDR3 comprises 16 residues. Germline assignment: CDR1 KGHSH and CDR2 LQKENI. Trimming at V came to 2 bases and at J to 1 base, leaving 5 bases not matched to a gene. CDR3 loop: CASSPVTGGTNTEAFF. The DNA of the CDR3 is TGTGCCAGCTCACCAGTGACAGGGGGAACGAACACTGAAGCTTTCTTT.

In this sample, this clone turned up a few times. The chain combines TRBV4-3 with TRBJ1-5; D possibly corresponds to TRBD1 (6 bases). This CDR3 region has 16 residues. The V gene lost 0 bases and the J gene lost 4 bases, with 13 bases spanning the gap. CDR1 is LGHNA and CDR2 is YSLEER in the germline V gene. This CDR3 is CASSQDISQGNQPQHF. CDR3 nucleotides: TGCGCCAGCAGCCAAGATATCTCGCAGGGGAATCAGCCCCAGCATTTT.

This sequence joins TRBV5-4 and TRBJ2-3; no firm D call. The V and J ends lost 2 bases and 0 bases respectively, with 10 bases between them. Looked up from germline, CDR1 is SGHNT and CDR2 is YYREEE (reference sequence). The CDR3 has 15 amino acids. The CDR3 is CASSFGRASTDTQYF. CDR3 nucleotides: TGTGCCAGCAGCTTCGGCAGAGCTAGCACAGATACGCAGTATTTT.

The chain combines TRBV19 with TRBJ1-2; weak D call: TRBD1 (5 bases). CDR1 is LNHDA and CDR2 is SQIVND in the germline V gene (reference sequence). V was pared by 4 bases and J by 3 bases, with 12 bases between. CDR3 length equals 14 residues. This CDR3 is CASSTAGTDYGYTF. CDR3 nucleotides: TGTGCCAGTAGTACGGCCGGGACGGACTATGGCTACACCTTC.

The rearrangement joins TRBV11-1 to TRBJ2-7, with 9 bases matching TRBD1. V lost 2 bases and J lost 9; bases outside the gene matches: 5. The germline V gene has CDR1 SGHAT and CDR2 FQDESV (reference sequence). The CDR3 extends over 13 amino acids. The CDR3 loop reads CASSLSDRGGQYF. As DNA, the CDR3 is TGTGCCAGCAGCTTATCGGACAGGGGTGGGCAGTACTTC.